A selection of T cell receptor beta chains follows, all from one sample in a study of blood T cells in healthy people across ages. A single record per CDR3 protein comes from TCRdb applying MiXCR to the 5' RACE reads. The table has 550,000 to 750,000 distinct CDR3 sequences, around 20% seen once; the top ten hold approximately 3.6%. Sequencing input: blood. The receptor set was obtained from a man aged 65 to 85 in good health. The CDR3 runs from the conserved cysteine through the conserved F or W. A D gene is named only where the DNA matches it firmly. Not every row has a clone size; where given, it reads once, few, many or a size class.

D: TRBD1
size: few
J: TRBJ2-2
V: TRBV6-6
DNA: TGTGCCAGCAGTTATCAGGGGGCAAACACCGGGGAGCTGTTTTTT
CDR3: CASSYQGANTGELFF

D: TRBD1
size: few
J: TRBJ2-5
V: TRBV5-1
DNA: TGCGCCAGCAGCTCGGACAGGGAGTACCAAGAGACCCAGTACTTC
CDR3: CASSSDREYQETQYF

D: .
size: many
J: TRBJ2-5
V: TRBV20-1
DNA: TGCAGTGCTGGGGAGCTAGACGTGACCCAGTACTTC
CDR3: CSAGELDVTQYF

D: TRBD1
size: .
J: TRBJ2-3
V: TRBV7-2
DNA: TGTGCCAGCAGCTCCAGACAGGGGGGGTTAACAGATACGCAGTATTTT
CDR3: CASSSRQGGLTDTQYF

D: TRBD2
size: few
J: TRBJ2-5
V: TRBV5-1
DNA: TGCGCCAGCAGCTTCCGGAAACTAGCGGCCCAAGAGACCCAGTACTTC
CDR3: CASSFRKLAAQETQYF

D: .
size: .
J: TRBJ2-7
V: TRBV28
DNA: TGTGCCAGCAGTAATGAGGACTCCTACGAGCAGTACTTC
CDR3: CASSNEDSYEQYF

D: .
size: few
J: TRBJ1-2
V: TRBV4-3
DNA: TGCGCCAGCAGCCAAGGTCCGGGGTCCTATGGCTACACCTTC
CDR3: CASSQGPGSYGYTF

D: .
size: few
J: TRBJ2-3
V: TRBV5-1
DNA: TGCGCCAGCAGCACCCATTACACAGATACGCAGTATTTT
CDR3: CASSTHYTDTQYF

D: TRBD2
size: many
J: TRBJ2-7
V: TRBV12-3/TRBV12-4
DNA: TGTGCCAGCAGTTTAGTTGGGACTACCCCCAACGAGCAGTACTTC
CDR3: CASSLVGTTPNEQYF

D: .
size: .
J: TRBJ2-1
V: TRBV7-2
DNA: TGTGCCAGCAGCAAATATATCCTATTCAATGAGCAGTTCTTC
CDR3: CASSKYILFNEQFF

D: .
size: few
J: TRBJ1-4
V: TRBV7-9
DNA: TGTGCCAGCAGCCCGAAGGGGAGGCTTAATGAAAAACTGTTTTTT
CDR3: CASSPKGRLNEKLFF

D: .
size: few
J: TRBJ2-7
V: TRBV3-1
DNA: TGTGCCAGCAGCCAAGATCTAGGACCTTCCTACGAGCAGTACTTC
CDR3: CASSQDLGPSYEQYF

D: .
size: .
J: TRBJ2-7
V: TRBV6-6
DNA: TGTGCCAGCAGTTATGTGGGCACCCCCACTTACGAGCAGTACTTC
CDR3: CASSYVGTPTYEQYF

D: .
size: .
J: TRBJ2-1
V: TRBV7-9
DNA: TGTGCCAGCAGCCCAAGGACAGAAGGCAATGAGCAGTTCTTC
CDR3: CASSPRTEGNEQFF

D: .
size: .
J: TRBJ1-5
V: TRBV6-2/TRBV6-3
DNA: TGTGCCAGCAGTTACGGGGGCTTAGGCAATCAGCCCCAGCATTTT
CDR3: CASSYGGLGNQPQHF

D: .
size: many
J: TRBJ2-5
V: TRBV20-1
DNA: TGCAGTGCTAGTTGGGACGTTCAAGAGACCCAGTACTTC
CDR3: CSASWDVQETQYF

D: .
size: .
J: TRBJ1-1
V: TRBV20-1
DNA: TGCAGTGCTAGAAGCCCCGGGACACCTAACACTGAAGCTTTCTTT
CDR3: CSARSPGTPNTEAFF

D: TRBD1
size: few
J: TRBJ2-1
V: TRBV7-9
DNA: TGTGCCAGCAGCGTGAGGACAGGCTCCTACAATGAGCAGTTCTTC
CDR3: CASSVRTGSYNEQFF

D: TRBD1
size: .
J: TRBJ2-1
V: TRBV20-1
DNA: TGCAGTGCTAGTGACAGGGTATCCGTATTGAATGAGCAGTTTTTC
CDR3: CSASDRVSVLNEQFF

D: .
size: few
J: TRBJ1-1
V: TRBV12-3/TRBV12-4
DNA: TGTGCCAGCAGTCTAAGGGGGGCAGCTTTCTTT
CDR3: CASSLRGAAFF

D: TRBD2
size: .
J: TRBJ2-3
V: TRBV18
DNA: TGTGCCAGCTCCCCGGTCGGGAGGGCCCAAGATACGCAGTATTTT
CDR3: CASSPVGRAQDTQYF

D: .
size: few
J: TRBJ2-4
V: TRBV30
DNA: TGTGCCTGGAGTGTTGGGGTTAACATTCAGTACTTC
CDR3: CAWSVGVNIQYF

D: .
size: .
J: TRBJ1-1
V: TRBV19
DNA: TGTGCCAGTAGTATATCGGGATGGACTGAAGCTTTCTTT
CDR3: CASSISGWTEAFF

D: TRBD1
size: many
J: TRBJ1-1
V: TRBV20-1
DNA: TGCAGTGCTAGACGACAGGGTAACACTGAAGCTTTCTTT
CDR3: CSARRQGNTEAFF

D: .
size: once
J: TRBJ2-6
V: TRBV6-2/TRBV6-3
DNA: TGTGCCAGCAGCAGGGGAAATTTAGGCATCTCTGGGGCCAACGTCCTGACTTTC
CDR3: CASSRGNLGISGANVLTF

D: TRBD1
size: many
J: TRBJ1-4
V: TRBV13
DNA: TGTGCCAGCAGCTTAGGGGGGACAGGGAATGAAAAACTGTTTTTT
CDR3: CASSLGGTGNEKLFF

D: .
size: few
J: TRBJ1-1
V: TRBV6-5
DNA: TGTGCCAGCAGTTCTGCGTCCAACCGGATCGCTTTCTTT
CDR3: CASSSASNRIAFF

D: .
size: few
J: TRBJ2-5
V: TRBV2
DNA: TGTGCCAGCAGTCGGGACCAAATGGAGACCCAGTACTTC
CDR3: CASSRDQMETQYF

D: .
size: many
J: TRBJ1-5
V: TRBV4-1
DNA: TGCGCCAGCAGCCACGGGACGTGGGATCAGCCCCAGCATTTT
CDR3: CASSHGTWDQPQHF

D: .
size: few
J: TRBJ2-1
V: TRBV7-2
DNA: TGTGCCAGCAGCACAAGAGGAATGAGCTCCTACAATGAGCAGTTCTTC
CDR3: CASSTRGMSSYNEQFF

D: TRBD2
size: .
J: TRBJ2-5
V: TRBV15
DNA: TGTGCCACCAGCAGAAAGAGCGGGAGAATCTGGGAGACCCAGTACTTC
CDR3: CATSRKSGRIWETQYF

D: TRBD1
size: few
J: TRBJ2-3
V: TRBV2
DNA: TGTGCCAGCAGCGGAGGACAGGGGACCACAGATACGCAGTATTTT
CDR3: CASSGGQGTTDTQYF

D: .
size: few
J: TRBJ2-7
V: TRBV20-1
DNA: TGCAGTGCGCGACGACTCGGCTTCTACGAGCAGTACTTC
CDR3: CSARRLGFYEQYF